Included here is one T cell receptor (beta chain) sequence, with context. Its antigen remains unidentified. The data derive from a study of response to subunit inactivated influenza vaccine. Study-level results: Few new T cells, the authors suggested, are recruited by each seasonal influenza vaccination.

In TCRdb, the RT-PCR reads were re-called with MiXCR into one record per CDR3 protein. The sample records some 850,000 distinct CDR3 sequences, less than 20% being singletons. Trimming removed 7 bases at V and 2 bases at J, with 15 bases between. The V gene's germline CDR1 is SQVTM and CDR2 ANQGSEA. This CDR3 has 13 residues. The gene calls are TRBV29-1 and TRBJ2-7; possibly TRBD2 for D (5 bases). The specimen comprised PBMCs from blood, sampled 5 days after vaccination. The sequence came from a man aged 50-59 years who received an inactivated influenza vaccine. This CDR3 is CSGIGNGPYEQYF. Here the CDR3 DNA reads TGCAGCGGAATCGGGAACGGACCCTACGAGCAGTACTTC.